The 27 T cell receptor beta chains given below trace back to one sample, sequenced in a study of graft-versus-host responses after intestinal transplantation. The antigens these receptors bind are not known. Clones were read by immunoSEQ multiplex PCR, and TCRdb kept only the in-frame ones, dropping some. The data hold 80,000 to 90,000 clones, with roughly 90% observed a single time. The sequencing here drew on unstimulated CD4+ T cells sorted from spleen or lymph node cells, taken before intestinal transplant. These receptors all stem from a human donor who received an intestinal transplant.

This chain uses TRBV7-8 with TRBJ2-5; 9 nucleotides line up with TRBD1. CDR3 length: 13 residues. V lost 5 bases, J lost 3 bases, and 1 base stayed unmatched. CDR1 and CDR2 from the germline V gene are SGHVS and FQNEAQ. Here the CDR3 reads CASSRDREETQYF. CDR3 sequence (DNA): TGTGCCAGCAGCCGGGACAGGGAAGAGACCCAGTACTTC.

This clone was seen only a few times. In nucleotides, the CDR3 is TGTGCCATCAGTGAGTGGCTAGAGACCCAGTACTTC. It codes for CAISEWLETQYF. The rearrangement joins TRBV10-3 to TRBJ2-5; D unclear. The ends were cut back, 1 base at V and 4 bases at J, with 4 bases in the middle. This CDR3 is built from 12 residues. Germline V gene data show CDR1 as ENHRY and CDR2 as SYGVKD.

This clone was recorded only once. The CDR3 here is CASSLGMRDTQYF. The CDR3 DNA sequence: TGTGCCAGCAGCTTAGGGATGAGGGATACGCAGTATTTT. The chain employs TRBV7-9 and TRBJ2-3; no firm D call. The CDR3 totals 13 residues. The germline V and J ends were trimmed by 1 base and 6 bases, with 8 bases remaining between them. CDR1 and CDR2 (germline): SEHNR, FQNEAQ (reference sequence).

The chain links TRBV25-1 to TRBJ1-1; 7 bases are shared with TRBD1. The CDR3 spans 14 residues. The germline V gene has CDR1 MGHDK and CDR2 SYGVNS. J was trimmed by 5 bases and V by 4 bases; bases with no gene match: 7. CDR3 loop: CASSGPGGRTEAFF. The CDR3 DNA follows: TGTGCCAGCAGTGGTCCAGGGGGTCGGACTGAAGCTTTCTTT.

This clone was counted a few times. The V and J genes are TRBV12-5 and TRBJ1-5; 7 nucleotides line up with TRBD1. V gave up 7 bases and J gave up 7 bases; unmatched junction bases: 4. Germline CDR1 and CDR2: LGHNT and FRNRAP. This CDR3 spans 12 amino acids. The CDR3 DNA reads as TGTGCTAGTGCTGGACAGGCCCAGCCCCAGCATTTT. Encoded protein: CASAGQAQPQHF. The whole variable domain, filled in from reference TRBV12-5 and TRBJ1-5, reads DARVTQTPRHKVTEMGQEVTMRCQPILGHNTVFWYRQTMMQGLELLAYFRNRAPLDDSGMPKDRFSAEMPDATLATLKIQPSEPRDSAVYFCASAGQAQPQHFGDGTRLSIL.

The rearrangement uses TRBV6-6 and TRBJ1-2; maybe TRBD1 (5 bases). Between the trimmed V and J ends, which lost 7 bases and 1 base, there was a span of 16 bases. The CDR3 contains 15 residues. Germline V gives CDR1 MNHNY, CDR2 SVGAGI (reference sequence). DNA of the CDR3: TGTGCCAGCACCCAGTCCAGGGCCCTTAACTATGGCTACACCTTC. This encodes CASTQSRALNYGYTF.

V is TRBV19 and J is TRBJ1-5, with D possibly being TRBD1 (5 bases). CDR3 length: 16 amino acids. Between the trimmed V and J ends, which lost 0 bases and 5 bases, there was a span of 14 bases. Per the germline V gene, CDR1 is LNHDA and CDR2 is SQIVND (reference sequence). The CDR3 sequence is CASSIDWPTGDQPQHF. The CDR3 DNA reads TGTGCCAGTAGTATAGATTGGCCCACAGGAGATCAGCCCCAGCATTTT. Variable domain in full (rest from reference TRBV19 and TRBJ1-5): DGGITQSPKYLFRKEGQNVTLSCEQNLNHDAMYWYRQDPGQGLRLIYYSQIVNDFQKGDIAEGYSVSREKKESFPLTVTSAQKNPTAFYLCASSIDWPTGDQPQHFGDGTRLSIL.

The chain combines TRBV5-4 with TRBJ2-5, with TRBD2 as a possible D gene (6 bases). The germline V gene has CDR1 SGHNT and CDR2 YYREEE (reference sequence). V gave up 5 bases and J gave up 3 bases, with 11 bases separating them. The CDR3 has 13 amino acids. CDR3: CASSRDLEETQYF. The CDR3, as DNA: TGTGCCAGCAGTCGGGACTTGGAAGAGACCCAGTACTTC.

The sample holds a few counts of this clone. The chain couples TRBV25-1 to TRBJ1-5; tentative D call: TRBD1 (5 bases). V lost 4 bases to trimming and J lost 5 bases, with 15 bases between them. Germline V gene sequence: CDR1 MGHDK, CDR2 SYGVNS. The CDR3 runs 15 residues. CDR3 sequence (DNA): TGTGCCAGCAGTGTAGCGGGGGTCGGAGATCAGCCCCAGCATTTT. Translation: CASSVAGVGDQPQHF.

The rearrangement joins TRBV7-8 to TRBJ2-1, with unresolved D. The V gene lost 6 bases and the J gene lost 0 bases, with 12 bases spanning the gap. The germline V gene has CDR1 SGHVS and CDR2 FQNEAQ. CDR3 size: 15 residues. As DNA, the CDR3 is TGTGCCAGCAGGGTTCGACGGAGCTCCTACAATGAGCAGTTCTTC. Translated, it gives CASRVRRSSYNEQFF. Together with reference TRBV7-8 and TRBJ2-1, the CDR3 gives the full variable domain: GAGVSQSPRYKVAKRGQDVALRCDPISGHVSLFWYQQALGQGPEFLTYFQNEAQLDKSGLPSDRFFAERPEGSVSTLKIQRTQQEDSAVYLCASRVRRSSYNEQFFGPGTRLTVL.

V is TRBV7-6 and J is TRBJ2-5; TRBD1 aligns across 7 bases. V shed 5 bases and J 1 base; nucleotides not matched to a gene: 13. The length of the CDR3 is 17 residues. The germline CDR1 and CDR2 sequences are SGHVS and FNYEAQ. CDR3 in amino acids: CASSPHLEGAVQETQYF. The CDR3 DNA reads as TGTGCCAGCAGCCCCCACCTCGAGGGGGCGGTCCAAGAGACCCAGTACTTC.

This sequence joins TRBV11-2 and TRBJ1-5; TRBD1 matches 7 bases. Germline CDR1 is SGHAT and CDR2 is FQNNGV. The CDR3 runs to 17 residues. After removal of 2 bases from V and 5 bases from J, the junction contained 12 bases not matched to a gene. The CDR3 region has the DNA TGTGCCAGCAGCTTACACTCACCCAGGGGGGCGGATCAGCCCCAGCATTTT. As protein: CASSLHSPRGADQPQHF.

The chain uses TRBV5-5 and TRBJ1-5; D call uncertain. Trimming took off 0 bases at V and 10 bases at J, with 20 bases between the two ends. The CDR3 is 16 residues long. Germline V gene data show CDR1 as SGHKS and CDR2 as YYEKEE (reference sequence). The CDR3 is CASSLDPGFPVTPQHF. CDR3 DNA sequence: TGTGCCAGCAGCTTGGACCCCGGGTTCCCGGTGACTCCCCAGCATTTT.

This chain connects TRBV2 to TRBJ1-5; no clear D. V dropped 1 base and J dropped 9 bases, with 10 bases sitting between them. Per the germline V gene, CDR1 is SNHLY and CDR2 is FYNNEI. There are 13 residues in the CDR3. The DNA for the CDR3 is TGTGCCAGCAGTGAAGTAGGACGGGGGCCCCAGCATTTT. Amino acid sequence: CASSEVGRGPQHF.

The gene calls are TRBV5-6 and TRBJ2-4; 7 bases are a match to TRBD1. With 3 bases clipped from V and 1 base from J, the junction kept 13 bases outside the gene matches. The germline CDR1 and CDR2 sequences are SGHDT and YYEEEE. This CDR3 comprises 18 residues. The CDR3 here is CASSSGTAPGMAKNIQYF. The CDR3 region has the DNA TGTGCCAGCAGCTCCGGGACAGCTCCGGGGATGGCCAAAAACATTCAGTACTTC.

V usage is TRBV27 and J usage is TRBJ1-5, with 8 bases fitting TRBD1. Germline trimming cut 6 bases from V and 7 bases from J; bases unmatched to any gene: 11. Per germline, CDR1 MNHEY and CDR2 SMNVEV (reference sequence). This CDR3 spans 15 amino acids. DNA of the CDR3: TGTGCCAGCAGACCGGACAGGGTTCGAGGGCAGCCCCAGCATTTT. Translating it yields CASRPDRVRGQPQHF.

This chain uses TRBV28 with TRBJ1-2; unclear D gene. There are 13 residues in the CDR3. The germline CDR1 and CDR2 sequences are MDHEN and SYDVKM. Trimming shortened V by 2 bases and J by 6 bases, and 10 bases separated the two germline ends. The CDR3 DNA sequence: TGTGCCAGCAGTTTAAGTCCCGGGGATGGCTACACCTTC. This translates into CASSLSPGDGYTF.

V gene TRBV18 combines with J gene TRBJ1-1; tentative D call: TRBD1 (5 bases). CDR1 is KGHSH, CDR2 LQKENI, per germline. The ends were cut back, 2 bases at V and 1 base at J, with 11 bases in the middle. The CDR3 extends over 15 amino acids. CDR3 protein: CASSPRAGQNTEAFF. Written as DNA, the CDR3 is TGTGCCAGCTCACCAAGGGCAGGACAGAACACTGAAGCTTTCTTT.

This clone has a single count. This CDR3 reads CASSPVPANTGELFF. The CDR3 coding sequence is TGTGCCAGCAGCCCCGTCCCAGCGAACACCGGGGAGCTGTTTTTT. This sequence joins TRBV11-2 and TRBJ2-2; D call uncertain. This CDR3 comprises 15 residues. Trimming cost V 5 bases and J 0 bases, with 10 bases left between them. Germline lookup yields CDR1 SGHAT and CDR2 FQNNGV.

This chain joins TRBV6-5 and TRBJ2-1; D is perhaps TRBD1 (5 bases). The ends were cut back, 2 bases at V and 8 bases at J, with 13 bases in the middle. The CDR3 spans 14 residues. CDR1 and CDR2 (germline): MNHEY, SVGAGI. The CDR3 loop reads CASSYRGPGDEQFF. The CDR3 bases are TGTGCCAGCAGTTACAGGGGCCCTGGGGATGAGCAGTTCTTC.

This chain links TRBV7-5 with TRBJ2-7; TRBD2 was called by the table and not checked on the DNA. TRBV7-5 is flagged as a pseudogene. CDR3 length equals 15 residues. CDR3 protein: CARRDRGAAIYEQYF. The CDR3 DNA is TGTGCCAGAAGGGACCGCGGGGCGGCAATCTACGAGCAGTACTTC.

The chain employs TRBV5-1 and TRBJ1-1; possible D gene TRBD1, 5 bases. The CDR3 sequence is 19 residues long. V was clipped by 0 bases and J by 1 base, with 22 bases between them. Germline CDR1 SGHRS, CDR2 YFSETQ. The CDR3 protein is CASSLGAGLAGVRNTEAFF. CDR3 coding DNA: TGCGCCAGCAGCTTGGGAGCGGGTCTTGCGGGGGTACGGAACACTGAAGCTTTCTTT.

CDR3 nucleotide sequence: TGTGCCTCCCTGGGCGGGGGGCCGAAGAGCTCCTACAATGAGCAGTTCTTC. This codes for CASLGGGPKSSYNEQFF. The chain couples TRBV10-3 to TRBJ2-1; 8 bases map to TRBD2. The V segment lost 11 bases and the J segment 0 bases; nucleotides outside the gene matches: 15. Germline CDR1 reads ENHRY; CDR2 reads SYGVKD. CDR3 size: 17 residues.

This clone was seen a few times. The chain employs TRBV25-1 and TRBJ1-4; tentative D call: TRBD1 (6 bases). CDR1 MGHDK and CDR2 SYGVNS come from the germline V gene. Trimming shortened V by 6 bases and J by 8 bases, and 16 bases separated the two germline ends. The CDR3 extends over 14 amino acids. CDR3 sequence (DNA): TGTGCCAGCAGCAAAACAGGGTTTGGGGAAAAACTGTTTTTT. Amino acids: CASSKTGFGEKLFF.

Only one count was recorded for this clone. This sequence joins TRBV6-4 and TRBJ2-2; D may be TRBD1 (6 bases). Germline CDR1 reads MRHNA; CDR2 reads SNTAGT. Trimming shortened V by 4 bases and J by 4 bases, and 10 bases separated the two germline ends. The CDR3 contains 14 residues. CDR3 sequence: CASSATGTTGELFF. CDR3 DNA: TGTGCCAGCAGTGCTACAGGGACCACCGGGGAGCTGTTTTTT.

The rearrangement uses TRBV7-8 and TRBJ1-5; TRBD1 matches 12 bases. This CDR3 is 16 amino acids long. CDR1 is SGHVS, CDR2 FQNEAQ, per germline. V dropped 1 base and J dropped 5; count of bases not matched to a gene: 3. The CDR3 sequence is CASSLGDRGRDQPQHF. The CDR3 DNA reads as TGTGCCAGCAGCTTAGGGGACAGGGGGCGGGATCAGCCCCAGCATTTT.

The J gene is TRBJ2-1, the V gene TRBV10-2; 8 bases match TRBD2. This CDR3 comprises 15 residues. Germline loops: CDR1 WSHSY, CDR2 SAAADI. The V segment lost 3 bases and the J segment 6 bases; nucleotides outside the gene matches: 7. CDR3 DNA: TGCGCCAGCAGTGATCCAGCGGGGGTTGTCAATGAGCAGTTCTTC. Amino acids: CASSDPAGVVNEQFF.